This T cell receptor (beta chain) was recorded in a study of Graves' ophthalmopathy and Graves' hyperthyroidism. The study, taken as a whole, reports: Sensitivity reached roughly 70% and specificity more than 72% when the model predicted ophthalmopathy progression.

The V gene lost 5 bases and the J gene lost 0 bases, with 13 bases spanning the gap. CDR1 LNHNV and CDR2 YYDKDF come from the germline V gene (reference sequence). The CDR3 runs to 15 residues. Investigators amplified TCR beta CDR3 regions from RNA transcripts. HTBI-primed RT-PCR formed the first round, and a multiplex PCR formed the second. TCRdb re-derived calls from the multiplex PCR reads in MiXCR, one entry per CDR3 protein. In the table there are hundreds of thousands of distinct CDR3 sequences, about 21% of which are singletons. If patients had other autoimmune diseases, uncontrolled infections, pregnancy or lactation, they were excluded. This clonotype was recorded many times. Its antigen is undetermined.

This receptor was identified in a young woman with stable Graves' hyperthyroidism. The chain couples TRBV15 to TRBJ1-2; D remains unclear. Input material: peripheral blood. In DNA, the CDR3 is TGTGCCACCAGCCAGACCCCATTAGCTAACTATGGCTACACCTTC. Its protein product is CATSQTPLANYGYTF.